This is a list of T cell receptor beta chains from one sample in a study of patients and donors after allogeneic stem cell transplantation. One entry per CDR3 protein results from TCRdb running MiXCR on the RT-PCR reads. The table includes 900,000 to 1,000,000 distinct CDR3 sequences, more than 15% detected once. Sequencing was carried out using blood, either unsorted or a sorted T cell fraction (not recorded which). The receptors here all came from a human donor who was either an allogeneic HSCT recipient or a stem cell or donor lymphocyte infusion donor (not recorded which). It is not recorded whose cells these are; they may come from a transplant donor. CDR3s include the opening cysteine and the closing phenylalanine or tryptophan. The order of the fields is V gene, J gene, clone size, CDR3 protein. Expanded clones get a size class; other rows say once, few or many, or leave the size out.

V: TRBV12-3/TRBV12-4
J: TRBJ2-1
size: -
CDR3: CASTLSGFRQFF

V: TRBV7-9
J: TRBJ2-3
size: -
CDR3: CASSLGDGYTDTQYF

V: TRBV12-3/TRBV12-4
J: TRBJ1-3
size: -
CDR3: CASSWMGNTIYF

V: TRBV13
J: TRBJ2-5
size: -
CDR3: CASSLGISVVGQETQYF

V: TRBV3-1
J: TRBJ1-1
size: -
CDR3: CASSATGGVDFF

V: TRBV5-1
J: TRBJ2-5
size: few
CDR3: CASSPGRDGETQYF

V: TRBV5-1
J: TRBJ2-7
size: few
CDR3: CASSLSLTGTGAPYEQYF

V: TRBV2
J: TRBJ1-2
size: -
CDR3: CASSEVSGYTF

V: TRBV3-1
J: TRBJ2-2
size: few
CDR3: CASSQDRLQYTGELFF

V: TRBV6-1
J: TRBJ2-5
size: -
CDR3: CASTGTRYQETQYF

V: TRBV20-1
J: TRBJ1-5
size: few
CDR3: CSASDISNQPQHF

V: TRBV3-1
J: TRBJ1-5
size: few
CDR3: CASSQDNRGNQPQHF

V: TRBV7-8
J: TRBJ2-1
size: few
CDR3: CASSLDRVTEQFF

V: TRBV13
J: TRBJ2-2
size: -
CDR3: CASSSSFTDRTGELFF

V: TRBV2
J: TRBJ2-7
size: -
CDR3: CASSEYSPYEQYF

V: TRBV7-3
J: TRBJ2-5
size: many
CDR3: CASSLKGFGSSF

V: TRBV12-3/TRBV12-4
J: TRBJ1-1
size: many
CDR3: CASSFLQGTAFF

V: TRBV12-5
J: TRBJ1-1
size: few
CDR3: CASGLISAANTEAFF

V: TRBV12-5
J: TRBJ1-2
size: few
CDR3: CASGFISTERGGYGYTF

V: TRBV6-1
J: TRBJ2-1
size: -
CDR3: CASRSDRVGNEQFF

V: TRBV6-2/TRBV6-3
J: TRBJ2-3
size: few
CDR3: CASSKVTSLTDTQYF

V: TRBV11-2
J: TRBJ2-5
size: -
CDR3: CASSSGPGETQYF

V: TRBV11-1
J: TRBJ2-5
size: many
CDR3: CASSLEDRRRPFQETQYF

V: TRBV27
J: TRBJ2-7
size: -
CDR3: CASTSSGRKSYEQYF

V: TRBV7-3
J: TRBJ1-5
size: few
CDR3: CASSPGFRGNQPQHF

V: TRBV20-1
J: TRBJ1-2
size: many
CDR3: CSASHSTNYGYTF

V: TRBV6-6
J: TRBJ2-5
size: few
CDR3: CASGLAGGETQYF

V: TRBV5-1
J: TRBJ2-7
size: -
CDR3: CASKVEPYGSYEQYF

V: TRBV15
J: TRBJ1-2
size: few
CDR3: CATSKIRPQGYYGYTF

V: TRBV12-3/TRBV12-4
J: TRBJ1-1
size: many
CDR3: CASSPLGNTEAFF

V: TRBV2
J: TRBJ1-2
size: -
CDR3: CASSESDVDYGYTF

V: TRBV20-1
J: TRBJ2-3
size: -
CDR3: CSASFGASTDTQYF

V: TRBV20-1
J: TRBJ1-1
size: -
CDR3: CSAGGSGRDTEAFF

V: TRBV2
J: TRBJ2-5
size: -
CDR3: CASSGGTGSWKYF

V: TRBV5-6
J: TRBJ2-1
size: -
CDR3: CASGTEAGQFF

V: TRBV5-1
J: TRBJ1-2
size: -
CDR3: CASSQKSGQRNYGYTF

V: TRBV7-2
J: TRBJ1-1
size: few
CDR3: CASSRRTGQNTEAFF

V: TRBV20-1
J: TRBJ1-5
size: few
CDR3: CSAREDYSNQPQHF

V: TRBV20-1
J: TRBJ1-4
size: -
CDR3: CSAPRDTGVNAKLFF

V: TRBV5-1
J: TRBJ2-7
size: few
CDR3: CASSLVGVGSYEQYF

V: TRBV5-1
J: TRBJ1-4
size: -
CDR3: CASSLFTGAGEKLFF

V: TRBV7-8
J: TRBJ2-2
size: -
CDR3: CASSQVTGMRTGELFF